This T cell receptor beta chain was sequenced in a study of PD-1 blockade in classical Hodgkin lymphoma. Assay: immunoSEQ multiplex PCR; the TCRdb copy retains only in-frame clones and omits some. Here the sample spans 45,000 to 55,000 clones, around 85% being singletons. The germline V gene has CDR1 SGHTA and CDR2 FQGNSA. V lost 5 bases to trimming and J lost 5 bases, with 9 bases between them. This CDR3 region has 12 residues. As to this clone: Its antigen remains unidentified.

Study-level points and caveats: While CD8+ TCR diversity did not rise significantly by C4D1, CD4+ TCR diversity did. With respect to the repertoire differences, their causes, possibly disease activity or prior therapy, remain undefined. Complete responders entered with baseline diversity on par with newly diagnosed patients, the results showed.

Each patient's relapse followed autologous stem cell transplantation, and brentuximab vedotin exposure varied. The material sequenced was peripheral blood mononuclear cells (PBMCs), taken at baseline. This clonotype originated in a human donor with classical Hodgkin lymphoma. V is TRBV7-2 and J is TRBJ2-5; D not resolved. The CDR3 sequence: CASSTLWETQYF. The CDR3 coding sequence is TGTGCCAGCAGCACCTTATGGGAGACCCAGTACTTC.